The sequence of this T cell receptor (beta chain) was determined in a study of blood T cell repertoires in COVID-19. In the study overall: Samples taken during acute and convalescent COVID-19 were collected in the United States, Italy and Spain. Sample material is recorded as cDNA or gDNA derived from T cells, B-cell-depleted T cells, or PBMCs.

Seattle patients were enrolled during active infection and followed longitudinally. Germline V lookup: CDR1 LGHNA, CDR2 YSLEER. The CDR3 totals 15 residues. The V end lost 0 bases, the J end lost 3 bases, and 11 bases lay between the germline ends. Under the authors' procedure: Estimation of nucleated cell counts was performed using reference gene primer amplification. Assay: immunoSEQ multiplex PCR; the TCRdb copy retains only in-frame clones and omits some. V and J calls and clone size follow that table, whereas D and trimming were derived from the DNA. The table lists roughly 200,000 clones, roughly 82% of them singletons.

What was sequenced was peripheral blood. The chain recombines TRBV4-3 with TRBJ1-1; perhaps TRBD1 as D (6 bases). The source of this sequence is an older woman with COVID-19, enrolled during active disease. CDR3 sequence (DNA): TGCGCCAGCAGCCAAGAGTGGGGGCGGGACACTGAAGCTTTCTTT. It encodes CASSQEWGRDTEAFF.